Below are 25 T cell receptor beta chains sequenced from a single sample in a study of CD8+ T cells in alopecia areata. It was with CD4, CD8alpha, NKG2D, NKG2ACE and other markers that pooled cutaneous lymph node cells were sorted. Extracted from the samples, RNA was reverse transcribed into cDNA to serve as the sequencing template. Method: immunoSEQ multiplex PCR; TCRdb's copy keeps in-frame clones and lacks some. The table lists about 270,000 clones, with no singletons. Input material: CD4+ T cells sorted from a lymph node. Receptor source: a C3H/HeJ mouse with alopecia areata. MHC haplotype of the mouse line: H2-k.

This clone was counted a few times. Germline and genes: mouse. The CDR3 end falls 4 residues outside the read, so it is completed with the germline J gene. This chain connects TRBV31 to TRBJ2-3, with D tentatively TRBD1 (6 bases). V was pared by 5 bases and J by 0 bases, with 9 bases between. Germline CDR1 GKSSPN, CDR2 SITVG. This CDR3 has 13 residues. This CDR3 is CAWADSSAETLYF. The part of the CDR3 DNA that was read is TGTGCCTGGGCGGACAGTAGTGCAGAA.

As to this clone: Gene labels here are mouse ones. This chain's CDR3 is CASSGSRDFFYAEQFF. The covered CDR3 bases are TGTGCCAGCAGTGGGTCCCGGGACTTTTTCTATGCT. The V and J genes are TRBV13-1 and TRBJ2-1, with a weak D call TRBD2 (6 bases). The DNA ends 4 residues before the CDR3 does, and the rest of the CDR3 is filled in from the germline J gene. Germline V lookup: CDR1 NSHNY, CDR2 SYGAGN. V lost 3 bases and J 3 bases, leaving 16 bases between the germline ends. The CDR3 is made up of 16 amino acids.

A word on this clone: Germline and genes: mouse. The read halts 4 residues ahead of the CDR3 end, with the missing end drawn from the germline J gene. Additional DNA sequences in this sample encode the identical CDR3. The chain joins TRBV13-2 to TRBJ1-2; unclear D gene. The V and J ends lost 1 base and 0 bases respectively, with 7 bases between them. Germline values: CDR1 NNHNN, CDR2 SYGAGS (reference sequence). The CDR3 covers 14 residues. CDR3 protein: CASGDPQANSDYTF. The CDR3 DNA, read in part, is TGTGCCAGCGGTGATCCACAAGCAAACTCC.

As concerns this clone: The genes are named according to mouse. The sequenced fragment ends 4 residues before the CDR3 boundary, so the rest is inferred from the germline J gene. The chain joins TRBV5 to TRBJ2-3; TRBD2 aligns across 11 bases. The CDR3 runs 15 residues. Per germline, CDR1 LGHNA and CDR2 YNLKQL (reference sequence). The ends lost 1 base at V and 4 bases at J; junction bases unmatched: 1. CDR3 protein: CASSQGTGGPETLYF. The CDR3 DNA, read in part, is TGTGCCAGCAGCCAAGGGACTGGGGGGCCAGAA.

Worth noting for this clone: Mouse gene names and germline throughout. This CDR3 is CASSISGQNSPLYF. The sequenced CDR3 bases are TGTGCCAGCAGTATATCGGGACAAAATTCGCCC. V is TRBV19 and J is TRBJ1-6; the D gene is possibly TRBD1 (6 bases). With the read ending 3 residues before the CDR3 end, the germline J gene is used to fill in that end. TRBJ1-6 is placed among ORFs of uncertain function. The length of the CDR3 is 14 residues. Trimming removed 1 base at V and 7 bases at J, with 9 bases between. Germline CDR1 reads FNHDT; CDR2 reads SITEND (reference sequence).

As for this clone: Gene names follow the mouse nomenclature. The read finishes 4 residues shy of the CDR3 end, and the germline J gene is used to complete it. The chain uses TRBV19 and TRBJ2-1; 8 bases are a match to TRBD1. There are 15 residues in the CDR3. V lost 4 bases to trimming and J lost 4 bases; unmatched junction nucleotides: 7. The germline V gene encodes CDR1 FNHDT and CDR2 SITEND (reference sequence). The CDR3 bases that were read are TGTGCCAGCAGTGGAACAGGGGGAGGGTATGCT. This gives the protein CASSGTGGGYA. The whole CDR3 is CASSGTGGGYAEQFF.

To note about this clone: Gene labels here are mouse ones. The read comes to an end 4 residues before the CDR3 does, leaving the germline J gene to fill in the end. This chain joins TRBV13-3 and TRBJ2-3; no clear D gene. The CDR3 has 13 amino acids. The germline V gene has CDR1 NNHDY and CDR2 SYVADS. CDR3 sequence: CASSDNREETLYF. The CDR3 bases that were read are TGTGCCAGCAGTGATAACAGAGAAGAA.

This clone was detected only a few times. Mouse names are used for the genes. Read coverage stops 4 residues before the CDR3 terminus; the germline J gene supplies the remainder. Other DNA sequences of this sample code for an identical CDR3. The chain employs TRBV13-1 and TRBJ2-5, with 7 positions matching TRBD2. Per germline, CDR1 NSHNY and CDR2 SYGAGN. This CDR3 region has 14 residues. V gave up 1 base and J gave up 3 bases; unmatched junction bases: 2. Here the CDR3 reads CASSDSWGQDTQYF. The CDR3 bases that were read are TGTGCCAGCAGTGATAGCTGGGGGCAAGAC.

Ten or more counts support this clone. Gene labels here are mouse ones. The read ends 3 residues shy of where the CDR3 ends; the end is completed using the germline J gene. The chain links TRBV1 to TRBJ1-6; 11 bases are a match to TRBD1. TRBJ1-6 is an open reading frame, and its role is uncertain. J lost 10 bases, V lost 1 base, and 3 bases had no gene match. Per the germline V gene, CDR1 is NSQYPW and CDR2 is LRSPGD (reference sequence). CDR3 length: 15 amino acids. The covered CDR3 bases are TGCACCTGCAGTGCAGGCCGGGACAGGGGGTCGCCC. It codes for CTCSAGRDRGSP. The CDR3, in full, reads CTCSAGRDRGSPLYF.

The table lists this clone with a few counts. Here the gene names and germline are mouse. The read comes to an end 4 residues before the CDR3 does, leaving the germline J gene to fill in the end. The V and J genes are TRBV13-1 and TRBJ2-1, with 11 positions matching TRBD1. Germline V CDR1 and CDR2: NSHNY, SYGAGN. The CDR3 contains 15 residues. The V and J ends lost 5 bases and 3 bases, in that order; junction bases with no gene match: 4. The CDR3 is CASRVGQGAYAEQFF. The part of the CDR3 DNA that was read is TGTGCCAGCAGGGTTGGACAGGGGGCCTATGCT.

This clone was seen more than once but under ten times. The genes are named according to mouse. With the read ending 4 residues before the CDR3 end, the germline J gene is used to fill in that end. The V and J genes are TRBV13-3 and TRBJ2-4, with 7 nucleotides matching TRBD1. The germline CDR1 and CDR2 sequences are NNHDY and SYVADS. V lost 5 bases, J lost 3 bases, and 9 bases stayed unmatched. CDR3 length equals 15 residues. Incomplete CDR3 DNA: TGTGCCAGCAGCCCCATCCCGGGACAGCAAAAC. This gives the protein CASSPIPGQQN. In full, the CDR3 reads CASSPIPGQQNTLYF.

Remarks on this clone: The gene symbols are mouse symbols. Coverage ceases 4 residues before the CDR3 finishes, and the germline J gene fills in the end. The J gene is TRBJ2-1, the V gene TRBV14; 7 bases map to TRBD1. This CDR3 spans 12 amino acids. Germline V lookup: CDR1 SGHDT, CDR2 FRDEAV. The CDR3 sequence: CASSPQGAEQFF. CDR3 DNA, as far as it was read: TGTGCCAGCAGTCCACAGGGGGCT.

This clone occurred a few times. The gene names here belong to mouse. Coverage ceases 4 residues before the CDR3 finishes, and the germline J gene fills in the end. The sample contains more than one DNA sequence encoding this CDR3. This sequence joins TRBV1 and TRBJ1-2; 7 bases are a match to TRBD1. Trimming removed 0 bases from V and 2 bases from J; junction bases left unmatched: 3. Looked up from germline, CDR1 is NSQYPW and CDR2 is LRSPGD (reference sequence). The CDR3 spans 15 residues. CDR3 DNA, as far as it was read: TGCACCTGCAGTGCAGATGCGGGACAGAACTCC. It codes for CTCSADAGQNS. The full CDR3 is CTCSADAGQNSDYTF.

This clone was seen repeatedly, ten times or more. All gene names here are mouse names. Sequencing ends 4 residues short of the CDR3 end; the germline J gene provides the rest. The sample has other DNA sequences that encode this CDR3 too. The chain carries TRBV1 and TRBJ2-3; D gene uncertain. The CDR3 length is 14 residues. CDR1 and CDR2 (germline): NSQYPW, LRSPGD (reference sequence). The V gene lost 3 bases and the J gene lost 0 bases, with 7 bases spanning the gap. CDR3 DNA (partial): TGCACCTGCAGTGCGCCAACTAGTGCAGAA. Translated, it gives CTCSAPTSAE. The complete CDR3 sequence is CTCSAPTSAETLYF.

As concerns this clone: Mouse names are used for the genes. The read is 4 residues too short to cover the CDR3 end, so that end is filled in from the germline J gene. The same CDR3 is also encoded by other DNA sequences in this sample. This chain joins TRBV5 and TRBJ2-5, with 9 nucleotides matching TRBD1. CDR1 LGHNA and CDR2 YNLKQL come from the germline V gene (reference sequence). The CDR3 totals 14 residues. The CDR3 is CASSQGQGGDTQYF. The sequenced CDR3 bases are TGTGCCAGCAGCCAAGGACAGGGGGGGGAC.

Only a few counts were recorded for this clone. Here the gene names and germline are mouse. The read gets to within 4 residues of the CDR3 end, and the germline J gene fills in the rest. The chain links TRBV12-1 to TRBJ1-2; 7 bases are shared with TRBD1. The junction had 2 bases not matched to a gene; V was cut back by 1 base and J by 4 bases. The length of the CDR3 is 13 residues. Germline CDR1 is SGHSN and CDR2 is HYEKVE. CDR3 DNA (partial): TGTGCCAGCTCTCTGTCAGGGGGCTCC. The encoded protein is CASSLSGGS. The full-length CDR3 reads as CASSLSGGSDYTF.

About this clone itself: These gene names are mouse names. The sequenced fragment ends 4 residues before the CDR3 boundary, so the rest is inferred from the germline J gene. The chain links TRBV5 to TRBJ2-3, with D tentatively TRBD1 (6 bases). With 4 bases removed from V and 2 bases from J, the gap between germline ends came to 7 bases. The CDR3 is 13 residues long. Germline-derived CDR1 and CDR2 are LGHNA and YNLKQL (reference sequence). The part of the CDR3 DNA that was read is TGTGCCAGCAGCCGGGACAATGCAGAA. Protein: CASSRDNAE. The CDR3 as a whole reads CASSRDNAETLYF.

This clone was detected ten times or more. Genes and germline come from the mouse. From the germline J gene comes the end of the CDR3, since the read stops 4 residues before it. This chain joins TRBV17 and TRBJ2-2; the match to TRBD2 covers 8 bases. The germline gives CDR1 MNHDT, CDR2 YYDKIL. The CDR3 has 18 amino acids. The V gene end was trimmed by 0 bases and the J gene end by 0 bases; junction bases not matched to a gene: 6. The DNA read from the CDR3 is TGTGCTAGCAGTAGAGACCTCTACTGGGGGACAAACACCGGG. This encodes CASSRDLYWGTNTG. The CDR3, in full, reads CASSRDLYWGTNTGQLYF.

Comment on this clone: Gene names follow the mouse nomenclature. The DNA ends 4 residues before the CDR3 does, and the rest of the CDR3 is filled in from the germline J gene. The same CDR3 is also encoded by other DNA sequences in this sample. The V gene is TRBV5, the J gene TRBJ1-1; TRBD1 aligns across 8 bases. V lost 1 base to trimming and J lost 3 bases; unmatched junction nucleotides: 1. Per germline, CDR1 LGHNA and CDR2 YNLKQL (reference sequence). This CDR3 comprises 14 residues. Incomplete CDR3 DNA: TGTGCCAGCAGCCAAGGACAGGGGTACACA. Protein: CASSQGQGYT. The full CDR3 sequence reads CASSQGQGYTEVFF.

Concerning this clone itself: Gene names and germline refer to mouse. The CDR3 end lies 4 residues beyond the end of the read and is filled in from the germline J gene. The genes are TRBV31 and TRBJ2-3; 9 nucleotides agree with TRBD2. V dropped 2 bases and J dropped 0; count of bases not matched to a gene: 3. The CDR3 is 15 amino acids. Germline CDR1 and CDR2: GKSSPN and SITVG. CDR3: CAWSSGLGSAETLYF. CDR3 DNA (partial): TGTGCCTGGAGTTCGGGACTGGGAAGTGCAGAA.

This clone was picked up a small number of times. Gene labels here are mouse ones. The CDR3 end is not reached by the read, which stops 4 residues before it; the germline J gene fills it in. The chain is built from TRBV19 and TRBJ1-2, with 9 bases lining up with TRBD1. CDR3 length: 14 amino acids. V trimming: 4 bases; J trimming: 3 bases; junction bases outside the gene matches: 4. Germline CDR1 is FNHDT and CDR2 is SITEND (reference sequence). CDR3 DNA, as far as it was read: TGTGCCAGCAGTTACAGGGGGCGCGACTCC. This codes for CASSYRGRDS. The full CDR3 reads CASSYRGRDSDYTF.

This clone has a handful of counts. This may be a read error: a much more frequent sequence differs by one nucleotide. Any gene name here is a mouse gene name. The read comes to an end 4 residues before the CDR3 does, leaving the germline J gene to fill in the end. This same CDR3 is encoded by further DNA sequences in the sample. The chain links TRBV13-1 to TRBJ2-2; TRBD2 matches 7 bases. CDR1 and CDR2 from the germline V gene are NSHNY and SYGAGN. The V segment lost 3 bases and the J segment 4 bases; nucleotides outside the gene matches: 3. This CDR3 is 14 amino acids long. The CDR3 is CASSVGGGTGQLYF. CDR3 bases read: TGTGCCAGCAGTGTGGGGGGTGGCACCGGG.

A remark on this clone: Mouse germline and gene names are used. The read falls 4 residues short of the CDR3 end, and the missing part is taken from the germline J gene. Other DNA sequences in the same sample also yield this CDR3. The rearrangement uses TRBV31 and TRBJ2-4, with 7 bases identical to TRBD2. CDR1 is GKSSPN and CDR2 is SITVG in the germline V gene. The V and J ends lost 0 bases and 1 base, in that order; junction bases with no gene match: 1. The CDR3 contains 14 residues. This CDR3 is CAWSLTGGQNTLYF. The CDR3 DNA, read in part, is TGTGCCTGGAGTCTAACTGGGGGTCAAAAC.

On this clone: Gene labels here are mouse ones. The read ends 4 residues before the CDR3 terminus; that terminus is restored from the germline J gene. The genes are TRBV13-1 and TRBJ2-7, with no clear D. Trimming stripped 0 bases from V and 0 bases from J, with 10 bases between. Germline V CDR1 and CDR2: NSHNY, SYGAGN. This CDR3 comprises 15 residues. The CDR3 bases that were read are TGTGCCAGCAGTGATGGTTCGCTGGCCTCCTAT. Translated, it gives CASSDGSLASY. The full CDR3 protein is CASSDGSLASYEQYF.

On this clone: Any gene name here is a mouse gene name. The read comes to an end 4 residues before the CDR3 does, leaving the germline J gene to fill in the end. The chain uses TRBV5 and TRBJ2-3, with 7 bases that match TRBD2. Germline loops: CDR1 LGHNA, CDR2 YNLKQL (reference sequence). V trimming: 0 bases; J trimming: 0 bases; junction bases outside the gene matches: 9. The CDR3 loop spans 18 amino acids. The CDR3 loop is CASSQDGAWGSSAETLYF. The sequenced CDR3 bases are TGTGCCAGCAGCCAAGATGGGGCCTGGGGGTCTAGTGCAGAA.